The T cell receptor (beta chain) under discussion was sequenced for a study of cytomegalovirus exposure and HLA in healthy donors. In germline, CDR1 is SGHKS, CDR2 YYEKEE (reference sequence). With 8 bases removed from V and 5 bases from J, the gap between germline ends came to 7 bases. This CDR3 has 10 amino acids. PCR primers comprised 60 Vbeta and 13 Jbeta primers. Assay: immunoSEQ multiplex PCR; the TCRdb copy retains only in-frame clones and omits some. Recorded for this sample: under 50,000 clones. The source material was PBMCs. This chain joins TRBV5-5 and TRBJ2-5; no definite D call. The clonotype was recovered from a male donor in good health and CMV-seronegative. CDR3 DNA: TGTGCCAGGCCCGGGGAGACCCAGTACTTC. Translation: CARPGETQYF.